The 10 T cell receptor beta chains below all came from one sample that was sequenced in a study of response to subunit inactivated influenza vaccine. TCRdb processed the RT-PCR reads anew with MiXCR; each CDR3 protein has one entry. This table has fewer than 800,000 distinct CDR3 sequences, 15% to 18% appearing once. Source: PBMCs from blood, taken about 13 days after vaccination. These TCRs come from a man aged 50-60 years who received an inactivated influenza vaccine.

The chain recombines TRBV7-2 with TRBJ2-3; 7 bases align to TRBD1. Germline assignment: CDR1 SGHTA and CDR2 FQGNSA. CDR3 length: 16 amino acids. The junction had 9 bases not matched to a gene; V was cut back by 1 base and J by 5 bases. This CDR3 reads CASSLVGGSAGDTQYF. Written as DNA, the CDR3 is TGTGCCAGCAGCTTAGTAGGGGGCTCCGCAGGAGATACGCAGTATTTT.

A few counts support this clonotype. The CDR3 DNA reads TGTGCCAGCAGCCCGCGAAGGACAGGGAATGGCAATGAGCAGTTCTTC. Its translation is CASSPRRTGNGNEQFF. This chain joins TRBV7-7 and TRBJ2-1; TRBD1 matches 8 bases. The CDR3 loop spans 16 amino acids. J was trimmed by 6 bases and V by 5 bases; bases with no gene match: 12. Germline loops: CDR1 SSHAT, CDR2 FNYEAQ (reference sequence).

The chain combines TRBV5-1 with TRBJ1-6, with 7 nucleotides matching TRBD1. CDR1 is SGHRS and CDR2 is YFSETQ in the germline V gene. V shed 4 bases, J shed 8 bases, and the junction held 6 bases outside the gene matches. CDR3 length: 14 amino acids. CDR3 region: CASSVSGTDSPLHF. The CDR3 nucleotides read TGCGCCAGCAGCGTCTCCGGGACAGATTCACCCCTCCACTTT.

This clonotype was counted ten times or more. The genes are TRBV12-3 or TRBV12-4 and TRBJ2-2, with D maybe TRBD2 (5 bases). This CDR3 has 13 residues. The ends were cut back, 6 bases at V and 5 bases at J, with 10 bases in the middle. The CDR3 DNA follows: TGTGCCAGCAGGCGGGCAGGAACCGGGGAGCTGTTTTTT. Translation: CASRRAGTGELFF.

J is TRBJ2-7 and V is TRBV2; no clear D. Trimming removed 6 bases at V and 2 bases at J, with 11 bases between. This CDR3 is 13 amino acids long. Per the germline V gene, CDR1 is SNHLY and CDR2 is FYNNEI. The CDR3 DNA reads TGTGCCAGCAGGCTGCGCGGTACCTACGAGCAGTACTTC. It is translated as CASRLRGTYEQYF.

The gene calls are TRBV3-1 and TRBJ1-1; 9 bases agree with TRBD1. The CDR3 extends over 12 amino acids. The germline V gene has CDR1 LGHDT and CDR2 YNNKEL (reference sequence). The ends lost 4 bases at V and 11 bases at J; junction bases unmatched: 5. CDR3 residues: CASSPGQGAAFF. CDR3 sequence (DNA): TGTGCCAGCAGCCCGGGACAGGGTGCGGCTTTCTTT.

This clonotype was observed at least ten times. The CDR3 reads CSARATGGLSTDTQYF. The CDR3 DNA reads as TGCAGTGCTAGAGCGACAGGGGGCTTAAGCACAGATACGCAGTATTTT. The chain combines TRBV20-1 with TRBJ2-3; 10 bases align to TRBD1. The ends lost 1 base at V and 0 bases at J; junction bases unmatched: 4. Germline loops: CDR1 DFQATT, CDR2 SNEGSKA (reference sequence). The CDR3 length is 16 residues.

This clonotype was counted a few times. This chain connects TRBV7-2 to TRBJ2-7; TRBD1 might be the D (5 bases). CDR3 length: 13 amino acids. CDR1 is SGHTA, CDR2 FQGNSA, per germline. V lost 4 bases to trimming and J lost 4 bases, with 11 bases between them. The CDR3 loop reads CASSSIQGYEQYF. DNA of the CDR3: TGTGCCAGCAGCTCGATTCAGGGATACGAGCAGTACTTC.

The table lists this clonotype with a few counts. The chain is built from TRBV21-1 and TRBJ2-7. TRBV21-1 has pseudogene status. This CDR3 is built from 12 residues. CDR3: CASSHAFDEQYF. DNA of the CDR3: TGTGCCAGCAGCCATGCATTCGACGAGCAGTACTTC.

This clonotype was detected a few times. This chain connects TRBV2 to TRBJ1-5; no firm D call. CDR3 length equals 13 residues. V shed 8 bases and J shed 3 bases, with 11 bases lying between them. Germline loops: CDR1 SNHLY, CDR2 FYNNEI. Here the CDR3 DNA reads TGTGCCAGCGGTTCCGCTTTCAATCAGCCCCAGCATTTT. This codes for CASGSAFNQPQHF.